Only a few counts were recorded for the clone carrying this T cell receptor beta chain. The data were taken from a study of patients with pleural tuberculosis. Using its own MiXCR run on the reads, TCRdb lists one record per CDR3 protein. The sample lists about 50,000 distinct CDR3 sequences, around 7% occurring once. This clonotype originated in a human donor with pleural tuberculosis.

This chain's CDR3 is CSVAVNEKLFF. The CDR3 nucleotides are TGCAGCGTTGCGGTTAATGAAAAACTGTTTTTT. The genes are TRBV29-1 and TRBJ1-4; unclear D gene. This CDR3 has 11 amino acids. Trimming shortened V by 4 bases and J by 4 bases, and 4 bases separated the two germline ends. The germline gives CDR1 SQVTM, CDR2 ANQGSEA.